This T cell receptor beta chain is drawn from a study of a mutant IDH1 vaccine in newly diagnosed glioma. Time point denoted: week 35, safety follow-up. The study gave 300 ug of mutant IDH1 20-mer peptide per vaccine dose, with topical imiquimod. Findings and caveats of the study: The vaccine induced immune responses, and these occurred in about 95% of patients.

Germline V gene sequence: CDR1 SGDLS, CDR2 YYNGEE. The ends were cut back, 3 bases at V and 4 bases at J, with 16 bases in the middle. The CDR3 covers 15 residues. The assay was immunoSEQ multiplex PCR, and TCRdb's table has in-frame clones only and misses some. The sample lists about 45,000 clones, approximately 92% seen once, with 2% to 2.5% in the top ten. This clone was recorded once. Its antigen remains unidentified. The chain employs TRBV9 and TRBJ1-2; D is unresolved. The sample here was PBMCs, taken from a glioma patient whose treatment included an IDH1 peptide vaccine. The receptor's source is a man between 45 and 60 years old with glioma. The CDR3 coding sequence is TGTGCCAGCAGCGCCCAGAGCCGTCGGGGCTATGGCTACACCTTC. As protein: CASSAQSRRGYGYTF.